This T cell receptor (beta chain) emerged from a study of blood T cell repertoires in COVID-19. Study at large: Sites in the United States, Italy and Spain provided acute and convalescent COVID-19 samples. The analysed material was cDNA or gDNA that came from T cells, B-cell-depleted T cells, or PBMCs.

As handled by the study authors: Cell counts per sample came from amplifying reference gene primers. Produced via immunoSEQ multiplex PCR; TCRdb's table is partial and in-frame only. That table supplies the V and J calls and clone size; D and trimming were determined from the DNA. The sample carries about 220,000 clones, roughly 75% recorded once. Germline V lookup: CDR1 SGHAT, CDR2 FQDESV (reference sequence). Trimming shortened V by 8 bases and J by 0 bases, and 15 bases separated the two germline ends. This CDR3 region has 15 residues. Sample: peripheral blood. The J gene is TRBJ2-3, the V gene TRBV11-1, with D possibly TRBD2 on 7 matching bases. The clonotype was recovered from a woman in her 70s with acute or convalescent COVID-19. The CDR3 loop is CASVGGGGSTDTQYF. The CDR3 region has the DNA TGTGCCAGCGTTGGCGGCGGGGGCAGCACAGATACGCAGTATTTT.